A single sample gave rise to the 10 T cell receptor beta chains below, sequenced in a study of cytomegalovirus exposure and HLA in healthy donors. Researchers ran the PCR with 60 Vbeta and 13 Jbeta primers. The method was immunoSEQ multiplex PCR; TCRdb's version includes in-frame clones alone and lacks a portion of them. The sample has about 98,000 clones, about 80% seen once. Sequencing was done on a sample of PBMCs. The source of these receptors is a man aged 18 to 29 in good health and CMV-seropositive.

This clone was counted only a few times. The chain uses TRBV4-1 and TRBJ1-3, with D possibly TRBD1 on 6 matching bases. The germline gives CDR1 MGHRA, CDR2 YSYEKL. Trimming removed 0 bases from V and 2 bases from J, with 11 bases in between. CDR3 length: 16 amino acids. The CDR3 sequence is CASSQEEWTAGNTIYF. CDR3 bases: TGCGCCAGCAGCCAAGAAGAGTGGACAGCTGGAAACACCATATATTTT.

This chain joins TRBV5-1 and TRBJ2-7, with D tentatively TRBD1 (6 bases). CDR3 size: 13 residues. V was trimmed by 7 bases and J by 0 bases, leaving 11 bases between them. Germline V gene data show CDR1 as SGHRS and CDR2 as YFSETQ. The CDR3 is CASQGYDSYEQYF. As DNA, the CDR3 is TGCGCCAGCCAGGGGTACGACTCCTACGAGCAGTACTTC.

The gene calls are TRBV9 and TRBJ2-1; TRBD2 might be the D (6 bases). V was pared by 6 bases and J by 7 bases, with 17 bases between. The CDR3 consists of 14 residues. The V gene's germline CDR1 is SGDLS and CDR2 YYNGEE. CDR3 in amino acids: CASTFRVGGNEQFF. CDR3 bases: TGTGCCAGCACCTTCAGGGTCGGGGGAAATGAGCAGTTCTTC.

The V and J genes are TRBV4-1 and TRBJ1-4, with D hard to call. Per germline, CDR1 MGHRA and CDR2 YSYEKL. V gave up 0 bases and J gave up 7 bases, with 12 bases separating them. The length of the CDR3 is 15 residues. The CDR3 DNA reads TGCGCCAGCAGCCAAGATACGGGATCTGGTGAAAAACTGTTTTTT. As protein: CASSQDTGSGEKLFF.

The chain combines TRBV7-9 with TRBJ1-2; 8 nucleotides align to TRBD1. Losses at the gene ends were 5 bases for V and 4 bases for J; bases not matched to a gene: 6. From germline, CDR1 is SEHNR and CDR2 FQNEAQ (reference sequence). This CDR3 contains 14 residues. The CDR3 protein is CASSGQGAFYGYTF. CDR3 sequence (DNA): TGTGCCAGCAGCGGGCAGGGGGCTTTCTATGGCTACACCTTC.

The CDR3 here is CAIRGQGADIQYF. Written as DNA, the CDR3 is TGTGCCATCAGGGGACAGGGGGCTGACATTCAGTACTTC. This chain uses TRBV10-3 with TRBJ2-4; TRBD1 agrees at 12 bases. V was clipped by 6 bases and J by 8 bases; unmatched bases: 2. The length of the CDR3 is 13 residues. CDR1 is ENHRY and CDR2 is SYGVKD in the germline V gene.

This chain joins TRBV27 and TRBJ2-7; D perhaps matches TRBD1 (6 bases). Germline V gives CDR1 MNHEY, CDR2 SMNVEV (reference sequence). This CDR3 is 14 amino acids long. Trimming shortened V by 3 bases and J by 6 bases, and 15 bases separated the two germline ends. CDR3 in amino acids: CASSFDSLGGEQYF. Written as DNA, the CDR3 is TGTGCCAGCAGTTTTGACTCCTTAGGGGGCGAGCAGTACTTC.

V usage is TRBV5-6 and J usage is TRBJ1-2; D possibly corresponds to TRBD1 (6 bases). V was pared by 4 bases and J by 8 bases, with 15 bases between. There are 13 residues in the CDR3. CDR1 SGHDT and CDR2 YYEEEE come from the germline V gene. In nucleotides, the CDR3 is TGTGCCAGCAGCAAGATTAACAGGGAAGGCTACACCTTC. Its protein is CASSKINREGYTF.

The chain recombines TRBV2 with TRBJ2-3, with D perhaps TRBD2 (5 bases). Trimming removed 2 bases at V and 4 bases at J, with 10 bases between. There are 14 residues in the CDR3. CDR1 SNHLY and CDR2 FYNNEI come from the germline V gene. The CDR3, as DNA: TGTGCCAGCAGTGAAAAGAGGGTCGCAGATACGCAGTATTTT. This sequence encodes CASSEKRVADTQYF.

The chain links TRBV4-1 to TRBJ1-3; 10 bases are a match to TRBD1. V dropped 1 base and J dropped 2; count of bases not matched to a gene: 2. From germline, CDR1 is MGHRA and CDR2 YSYEKL. The CDR3 covers 16 residues. CDR3 nucleotides: TGCGCCAGCAGCCAAGCGGGACAGGGGCCTGGAAACACCATATATTTT. Translated: CASSQAGQGPGNTIYF.